The clone carrying this TCR beta chain was recorded a few times. Given a much more abundant clone one base away, this may be a read error. The study profiled TCR beta VDJ and CDR3 using genomic DNA as template. MiXCR was run by TCRdb on the reads, yielding one entry per CDR3 protein. This sample yields about 160,000 distinct CDR3 sequences, of which roughly 48% are seen a single time; 25% to 35% belongs to the top ten. The entry originates in a study of CD8+CD57+ T cells in acquired aplastic anemia. Before being chosen for sequencing, patients had shown CD8+CD57+ cell expansion by flow cytometry. The V gene's germline CDR1 is SGHVS and CDR2 FNYEAQ. This CDR3 has 14 residues.

V and J are TRBV7-6 and TRBJ1-2; D perhaps matches TRBD1 (6 bases). Source material: sorted CD4+, CD8+, or CD8+CD57+ T cells (not recorded which) from PBMCs. The receptor comes from a human donor with aplastic anemia. In DNA, the CDR3 is TGTGCCAGCTCCCCGAGGGGGGTTAACTATGGCTTCACCTTC. This translates into CASSPRGVNYGFTF.